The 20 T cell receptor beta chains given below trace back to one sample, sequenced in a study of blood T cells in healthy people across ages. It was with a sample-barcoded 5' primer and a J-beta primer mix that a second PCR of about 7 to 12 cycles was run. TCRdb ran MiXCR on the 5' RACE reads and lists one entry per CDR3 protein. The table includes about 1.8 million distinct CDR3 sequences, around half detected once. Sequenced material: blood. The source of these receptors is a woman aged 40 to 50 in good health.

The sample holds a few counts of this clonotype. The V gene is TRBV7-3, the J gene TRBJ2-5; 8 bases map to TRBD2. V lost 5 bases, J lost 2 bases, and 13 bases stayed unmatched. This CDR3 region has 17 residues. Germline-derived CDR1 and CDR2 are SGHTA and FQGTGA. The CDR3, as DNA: TGTGCCAGCAGCCTCGGGGGGGGTCTAGCGGAACAAGAGACCCAGTACTTC. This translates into CASSLGGGLAEQETQYF.

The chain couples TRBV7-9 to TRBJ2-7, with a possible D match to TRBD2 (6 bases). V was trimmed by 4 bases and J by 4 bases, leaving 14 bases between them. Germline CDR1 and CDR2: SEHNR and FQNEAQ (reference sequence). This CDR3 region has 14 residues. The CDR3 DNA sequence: TGTGCCAGCAGCTCCACGGGGGAGGAGTACGAGCAGTACTTC. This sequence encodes CASSSTGEEYEQYF.

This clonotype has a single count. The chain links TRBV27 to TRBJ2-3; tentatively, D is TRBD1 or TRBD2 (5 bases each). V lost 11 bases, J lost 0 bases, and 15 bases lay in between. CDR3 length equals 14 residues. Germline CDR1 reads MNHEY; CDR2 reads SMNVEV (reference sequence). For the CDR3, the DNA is TGTGCCGTCTCCGGGACGGCTAGCACAGATACGCAGTATTTT. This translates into CAVSGTASTDTQYF.

CDR3 DNA sequence: TGTGCCAGCAGCTTAGGCGCAGGGCGCGACGTCTACACCTTC. It translates to CASSLGAGRDVYTF. The V call is TRBV7-9, the J call TRBJ1-2; a possible D gene is TRBD1 (5 bases). Germline V lookup: CDR1 SEHNR, CDR2 FQNEAQ (reference sequence). Deletions cut 1 base from V and 10 bases from J, with 16 bases between. The CDR3 runs to 14 residues.

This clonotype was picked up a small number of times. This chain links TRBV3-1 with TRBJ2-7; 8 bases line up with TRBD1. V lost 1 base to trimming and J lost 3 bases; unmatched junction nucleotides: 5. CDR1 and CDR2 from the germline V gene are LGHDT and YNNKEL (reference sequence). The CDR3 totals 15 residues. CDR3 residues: CASSQGGTGLYEQYF. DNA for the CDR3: TGTGCCAGCAGCCAAGGCGGGACAGGCCTCTACGAGCAGTACTTC.

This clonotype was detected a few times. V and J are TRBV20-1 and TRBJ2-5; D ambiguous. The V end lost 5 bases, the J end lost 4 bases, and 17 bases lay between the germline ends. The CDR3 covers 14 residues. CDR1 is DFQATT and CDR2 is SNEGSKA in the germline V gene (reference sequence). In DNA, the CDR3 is TGCAGTGCTCCCTCCGATGGTAGGCGAGAGACCCAGTACTTC. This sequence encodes CSAPSDGRRETQYF.

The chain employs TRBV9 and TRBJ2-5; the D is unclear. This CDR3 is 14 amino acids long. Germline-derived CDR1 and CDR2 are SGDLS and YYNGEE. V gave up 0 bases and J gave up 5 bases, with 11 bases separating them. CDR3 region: CASSVGPSPETQYF. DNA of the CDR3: TGTGCCAGCAGCGTAGGTCCCTCCCCGGAGACCCAGTACTTC.

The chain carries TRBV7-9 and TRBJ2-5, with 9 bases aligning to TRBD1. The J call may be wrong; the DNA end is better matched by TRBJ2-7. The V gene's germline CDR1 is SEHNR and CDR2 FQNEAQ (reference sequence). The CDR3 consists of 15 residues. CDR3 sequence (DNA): TGTGCCAGCAGCTCCTCCGGGACAGGGATTCACGAGCAGTACTTC. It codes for CASSSSGTGIHEQYF.

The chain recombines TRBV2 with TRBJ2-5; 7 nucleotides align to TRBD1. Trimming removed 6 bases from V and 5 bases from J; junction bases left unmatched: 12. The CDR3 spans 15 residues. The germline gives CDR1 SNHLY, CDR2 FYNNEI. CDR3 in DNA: TGTGCCAGCAGCCAGTTAGGGACAGTAAGGGAGACCCAGTACTTC. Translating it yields CASSQLGTVRETQYF.

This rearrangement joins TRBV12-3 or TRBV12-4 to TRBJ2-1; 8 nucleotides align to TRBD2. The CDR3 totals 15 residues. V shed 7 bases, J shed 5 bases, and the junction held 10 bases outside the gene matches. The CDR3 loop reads CASNPSGLGHNEQFF. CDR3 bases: TGTGCCAGCAATCCTAGCGGGCTTGGCCACAATGAGCAGTTCTTC.

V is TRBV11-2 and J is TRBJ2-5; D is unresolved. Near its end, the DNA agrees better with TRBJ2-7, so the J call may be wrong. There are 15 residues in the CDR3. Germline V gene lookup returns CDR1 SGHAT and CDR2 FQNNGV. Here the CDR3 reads CASSLDQVRHYEQYF. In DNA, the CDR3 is TGTGCCAGCAGCTTAGATCAGGTCAGGCACTACGAGCAGTACTTC.

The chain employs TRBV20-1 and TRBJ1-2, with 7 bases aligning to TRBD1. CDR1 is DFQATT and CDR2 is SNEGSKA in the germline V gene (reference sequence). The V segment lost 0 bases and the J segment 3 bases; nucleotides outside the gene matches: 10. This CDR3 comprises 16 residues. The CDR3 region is CSARDPRKGAYYGYTF. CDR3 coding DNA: TGCAGTGCTAGAGACCCCAGAAAGGGGGCTTACTATGGCTACACCTTC.

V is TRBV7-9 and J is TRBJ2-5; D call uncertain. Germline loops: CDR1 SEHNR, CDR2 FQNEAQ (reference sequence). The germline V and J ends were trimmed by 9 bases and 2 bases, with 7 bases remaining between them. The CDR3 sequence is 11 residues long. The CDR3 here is CASVQQETQYF. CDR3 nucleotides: TGTGCCAGTGTACAACAAGAGACCCAGTACTTC.

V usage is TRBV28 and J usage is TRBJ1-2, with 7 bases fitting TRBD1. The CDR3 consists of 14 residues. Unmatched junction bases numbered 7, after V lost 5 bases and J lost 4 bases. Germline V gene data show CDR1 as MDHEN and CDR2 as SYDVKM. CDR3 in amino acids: CASSARTGLYGYTF. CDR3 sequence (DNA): TGTGCCAGCAGTGCTCGGACAGGTCTCTATGGCTACACCTTC.

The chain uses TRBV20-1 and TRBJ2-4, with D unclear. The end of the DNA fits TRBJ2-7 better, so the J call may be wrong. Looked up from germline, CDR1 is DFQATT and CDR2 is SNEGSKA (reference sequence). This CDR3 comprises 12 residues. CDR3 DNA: TGCAGTGCTAGTGGTCAGGTCGGCGAGCAGTACTTC. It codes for CSASGQVGEQYF.

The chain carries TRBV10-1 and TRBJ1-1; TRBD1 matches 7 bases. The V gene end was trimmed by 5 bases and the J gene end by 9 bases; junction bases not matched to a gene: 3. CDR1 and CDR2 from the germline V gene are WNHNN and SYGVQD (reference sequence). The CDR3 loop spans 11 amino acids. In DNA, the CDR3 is TGCGCCAGCAGTACAGGGGTGAAAGCTTTCTTT. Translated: CASSTGVKAFF.

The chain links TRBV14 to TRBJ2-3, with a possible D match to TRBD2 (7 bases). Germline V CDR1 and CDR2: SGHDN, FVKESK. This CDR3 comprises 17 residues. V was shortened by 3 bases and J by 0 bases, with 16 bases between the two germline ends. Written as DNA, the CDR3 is TGTGCCAGCAGCCAGCCCTGGGGGGGGCTGAGCACAGATACGCAGTATTTT. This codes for CASSQPWGGLSTDTQYF.

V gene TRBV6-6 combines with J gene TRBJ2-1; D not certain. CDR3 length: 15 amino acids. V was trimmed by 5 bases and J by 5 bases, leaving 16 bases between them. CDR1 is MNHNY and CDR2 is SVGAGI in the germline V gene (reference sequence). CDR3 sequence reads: CASSPLDGSNNEQFF. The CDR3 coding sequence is TGTGCCAGCAGTCCATTGGACGGATCCAACAATGAGCAGTTCTTC.

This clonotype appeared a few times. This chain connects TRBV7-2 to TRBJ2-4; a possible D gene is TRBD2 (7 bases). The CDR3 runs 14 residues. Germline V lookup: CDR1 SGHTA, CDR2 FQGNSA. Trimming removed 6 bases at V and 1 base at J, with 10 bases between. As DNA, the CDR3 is TGTGCCAGCAGTAGGGGGGGGGCCAAAAACATTCAGTACTTC. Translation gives CASSRGGAKNIQYF.

The CDR3: CAIKAVAGLEQFF. For the CDR3, the DNA is TGTGCCATCAAGGCAGTAGCGGGGCTTGAGCAGTTCTTC. The gene calls are TRBV10-3 and TRBJ2-1, with 8 bases lining up with TRBD2. Losses at the gene ends were 7 bases for V and 9 bases for J; bases not matched to a gene: 8. The CDR3 loop spans 13 amino acids. Germline loops: CDR1 ENHRY, CDR2 SYGVKD.